This T cell receptor beta chain stems from a study of T cell responses to AZD1222 COVID-19 vaccine. Study conclusions and caveats: Donors were chiefly white British, with a greater number of females, and clonal diversity was perhaps underestimated. Baseline antibody screening turned up just five to seven seropositive AZD1222 recipients.

Generated by immunoSEQ multiplex PCR, the TCRdb table keeps only in-frame clones and is missing some. The sample consists of some 81,000 clones, approximately 85% of them appearing once. This CDR3 comprises 14 residues. Between the trimmed V and J ends, which lost 6 bases and 2 bases, there was a span of 11 bases. The germline V gene encodes CDR1 SGHDN and CDR2 FVKESK. With respect to this clone: Its antigen is still unknown.

This rearrangement joins TRBV14 to TRBJ1-3; possible D gene TRBD1, 5 bases. The sequencing here drew on peripheral blood, taken 28 days after the second AZD1222 dose. The clonotype comes from an adult who received the AZD1222 COVID-19 vaccine. The CDR3, as DNA: TGTGCCAGCAGGGACCGGGACGCTGGAAACACCATATATTTT. Amino acids: CASRDRDAGNTIYF. Looking up the rest from reference TRBV14 and TRBJ1-3 gives the full variable domain: EAGVTQFPSHSVIEKGQTVTLRCDPISGHDNLYWYRRVMGKEIKFLLHFVKESKQDESGMPNNRFLAERTGGTYSTLKVQPAELEDSGVYFCASRDRDAGNTIYFGEGSWLTVV.